A selection of T cell receptor beta chains follows, all from one sample in a study of CD4 T cells in relation to SARS-CoV-2 and coronaviruses. This table comes from immunoSEQ multiplex PCR, and its TCRdb copy is limited to in-frame clones, with some not included. The table records 18,000 or so clones, approximately 77% of them present only once. Which antigens these TCRs recognize remains unknown. Sequenced sample: CD4+ T cells from PBMCs, cultured in vitro. The receptor source for this set is a human donor in good health. CDR3s include the opening cysteine and the closing phenylalanine or tryptophan. The D gene is left open where the match is weak. Not every row has a clone size; where given, it reads once, few, many or a size class.

D gene | J gene | clone size | V gene | CDR3 protein | CDR3 DNA
NA | TRBJ2-1 | NA | TRBV13 | CASSLVVRGSGRNEQFF | TGTGCCAGCAGCTTAGTCGTCCGCGGTTCGGGACGCAATGAGCAGTTCTTC
TRBD2 | TRBJ2-4 | NA | TRBV4-2 | CASSQDHGRGALVLNIQYF | TGTGCCAGCAGCCAAGATCACGGGAGGGGCGCGTTGGTCTTAAACATTCAGTACTTC
NA | TRBJ2-2 | NA | TRBV18 | CASSPGPGTGELFF | TGTGCCAGCTCGCCCGGCCCGGGCACCGGGGAGCTGTTTTTT
TRBD1 | TRBJ1-2 | NA | TRBV5-4 | CASSWDFSQGASYTF | TGTGCCAGCAGCTGGGACTTCTCCCAGGGGGCCTCCTACACCTTC
NA | TRBJ2-7 | NA | TRBV6-5 | CASRFGPAEYEQYF | TGTGCCAGCAGGTTCGGCCCAGCGGAGTACGAGCAGTACTTC
NA | TRBJ1-4 | NA | TRBV24-1 | CATSDFNEKLFF | TGTGCCACCAGTGATTTCAATGAAAAACTGTTTTTT
TRBD2 | TRBJ2-1 | NA | TRBV14 | CASRQTSGSYNEQFF | TGTGCCAGCAGGCAAACTAGCGGGAGTTACAATGAGCAGTTCTTC
NA | TRBJ1-5 | NA | TRBV6-5 | CASSSDRFYQPQHF | TGTGCCAGCAGTTCCGACCGATTTTATCAGCCCCAGCATTTT
NA | TRBJ2-5 | once | TRBV11-2 | CASSPSTSRQETQYF | TGTGCCAGCAGCCCCTCCACTAGCCGGCAAGAGACCCAGTACTTC
TRBD1 | TRBJ2-3 | NA | TRBV14 | CASSQDGTGLLDTQYF | TGTGCCAGCAGCCAAGATGGGACAGGGTTGTTGGATACGCAGTATTTT
NA | TRBJ1-1 | NA | TRBV12-3/TRBV12-4 | CASSLVGNTEAFF | TGTGCCAGCAGTTTAGTAGGGAACACTGAAGCTTTCTTT
NA | TRBJ1-1 | NA | TRBV7-8 | CASSFRQAGRGEAFF | TGTGCCAGCAGCTTTAGACAGGCAGGGAGGGGTGAAGCTTTCTTT
NA | TRBJ2-1 | NA | TRBV7-9 | CASSSTPLTEQFF | TGTGCCAGCAGCTCGACACCTCTGACTGAGCAGTTCTTC
NA | TRBJ2-7 | NA | TRBV3-1/TRBV3-2 | CASSQFAVQTYEQYF | TGTGCCAGCAGCCAATTTGCGGTCCAAACCTACGAGCAGTACTTC
NA | TRBJ2-7 | NA | TRBV2 | CASSELVSTGLSYEQYF | TGTGCCAGCAGTGAATTGGTCTCCACGGGGCTCTCCTACGAGCAGTACTTC
NA | TRBJ2-1 | NA | TRBV19 | CASSTSENEQFF | TGTGCCAGTAGTACCTCAGAGAATGAGCAGTTCTTC
TRBD1 | TRBJ2-7 | once | TRBV5-1 | CASSSGTGYVRQYF | TGCGCCAGCAGCTCCGGGACAGGATACGTTCGGCAGTACTTC
TRBD1 | TRBJ1-1 | NA | TRBV30 | CAWSVRDRMNTEAFF | TGTGCCTGGAGTGTACGGGACAGAATGAACACTGAAGCTTTCTTT
NA | TRBJ2-2 | few | TRBV5-6 | CASRDTQNTGELFF | TGTGCCAGCCGGGACACTCAAAACACCGGGGAGCTGTTTTTT
NA | TRBJ2-3 | NA | TRBV5-1 | CASSLWGERDTQYF | TGCGCCAGCAGCTTGTGGGGGGAGAGAGATACGCAGTATTTT
NA | TRBJ1-3 | NA | TRBV10-2 | CASGVSSGNTIYF | TGCGCCAGCGGCGTGAGCTCTGGAAACACCATATATTTT
NA | TRBJ2-2 | NA | TRBV6-5 | CASSYSKGANTGELFF | TGTGCCAGCAGTTACTCGAAAGGGGCGAACACCGGGGAGCTGTTTTTT
NA | TRBJ2-1 | NA | TRBV7-9 | CASSQFNEQFF | TGTGCCAGCAGCCAATTCAATGAGCAGTTCTTC
NA | TRBJ2-2 | NA | TRBV11-3 | CASSRGNRDTGELFF | TGTGCCAGCAGCCGGGGAAACAGGGACACCGGGGAGCTGTTTTTT
TRBD1 | TRBJ2-7 | NA | TRBV5-1 | CASRETGVVDEQYF | TGCGCCAGCAGGGAAACAGGGGTTGTCGACGAGCAGTACTTC
NA | TRBJ2-3 | NA | TRBV19 | CASSIDRPDTQYF | TGTGCCAGTAGTATAGATCGACCAGATACGCAGTATTTT
NA | TRBJ1-2 | once | TRBV10-3 | CAISASGTRTGGYTF | TGTGCCATCAGTGCTTCCGGGACGAGAACGGGGGGCTACACCTTC
TRBD2 | TRBJ2-7 | NA | TRBV27 | CASSFVGGANEQYF | TGTGCCAGCAGTTTCGTGGGAGGGGCAAACGAGCAGTACTTC
TRBD1 | TRBJ2-2 | NA | TRBV11-1 | CASSLRTGIHTGELFF | TGTGCCAGCAGTTTAAGGACAGGGATTCATACCGGGGAGCTGTTTTTT
TRBD1 | TRBJ2-1 | NA | TRBV28 | CASSPYRGSYNEQFF | TGTGCCAGCAGTCCATACAGGGGTTCCTACAATGAGCAGTTCTTC
NA | TRBJ2-7 | NA | TRBV11-3 | CASSFGPSLGEQYF | TGTGCCAGCAGCTTTGGGCCGAGTTTGGGCGAGCAGTACTTC
NA | TRBJ2-7 | NA | TRBV24-1 | CATMSSITYEQYF | TGTGCCACCATGTCGTCTATTACCTACGAGCAGTACTTC